Shown below are 18 T cell receptor beta chains from a single sample sequenced in a study of CD8+ T cells in alopecia areata. Investigators isolated RNA and reverse transcribed it into cDNA to act as the sequencing template. TCRdb's table, derived via immunoSEQ multiplex PCR, lists solely in-frame clones and lacks some. The sample holds some 150,000 clones, approximately 65% seen once. The sample taken for sequencing was CD8+ T cells sorted from blood. The receptors originated from a human donor in good health.

The chain combines TRBV29-1 with TRBJ2-7, with D maybe TRBD1 (5 bases). Between the trimmed V and J ends, which lost 4 bases and 6 bases, there was a span of 10 bases. Germline assignment: CDR1 SQVTM and CDR2 ANQGSEA. The CDR3 length is 11 residues. The CDR3 is CSVGRAREQYF. The CDR3 bases are TGCAGCGTTGGCAGGGCCCGCGAGCAGTACTTC.

This clone showed up just a few times. The chain employs TRBV13 and TRBJ2-3; 8 nucleotides align to TRBD1. With 5 bases clipped from V and 5 bases from J, the junction kept 3 bases outside the gene matches. The germline V gene encodes CDR1 PRHDT and CDR2 FYEKMQ (reference sequence). The CDR3 loop spans 13 amino acids. The chain's CDR3 is CASSHRGEDTQYF. The CDR3 DNA follows: TGTGCCAGCAGCCACAGGGGGGAAGATACGCAGTATTTT.

V usage is TRBV4-1 and J usage is TRBJ1-5; D not certain. The CDR3 length is 16 residues. CDR1 is MGHRA, CDR2 YSYEKL, per germline. With 0 bases removed from V and 0 bases from J, the gap between germline ends came to 9 bases. For the CDR3, the DNA is TGCGCCAGCAGCCAAGAGAGTGGCAATAGCAATCAGCCCCAGCATTTT. Protein product: CASSQESGNSNQPQHF.

In its sample, this clone was seen a few times. The chain couples TRBV5-4 to TRBJ2-4; D possibly uses TRBD1 or TRBD2 (5 bases each). V lost 3 bases and J 8 bases, leaving 12 bases between the germline ends. Germline V lookup: CDR1 SGHNT, CDR2 YYREEE (reference sequence). The CDR3 extends over 13 amino acids. For the CDR3, the DNA is TGTGCCAGCAGCTCCGGACTGGGGGACATTCAGTACTTC. This gives the protein CASSSGLGDIQYF.

For the CDR3, the DNA is TGTGCCAGCAGTTTGACGACTACGGGAGAGACCCAGTACTTC. Translating it yields CASSLTTTGETQYF. The V and J genes are TRBV28 and TRBJ2-5; possible D gene TRBD2, 5 bases. From germline, CDR1 is MDHEN and CDR2 SYDVKM. This CDR3 has 14 residues. V lost 3 bases to trimming and J lost 4 bases, with 12 bases between them.

The CDR3 protein is CASKLAQYGANVLTF. CDR3 in DNA: TGTGCCAGCAAACTAGCTCAGTATGGGGCCAACGTCCTGACTTTC. J is TRBJ2-6 and V is TRBV2; D may be TRBD2 (6 bases). V was shortened by 7 bases and J by 3 bases, with 13 bases between the two germline ends. The germline gives CDR1 SNHLY, CDR2 FYNNEI. The CDR3 consists of 15 residues.

V usage is TRBV6-5 and J usage is TRBJ2-7; TRBD2 matches 8 bases. CDR3 size: 13 residues. Germline V gene sequence: CDR1 MNHEY, CDR2 SVGAGI. Germline trimming cut 7 bases from V and 5 bases from J; bases unmatched to any gene: 7. The CDR3 protein is CASNPGLADEQYF. The CDR3 DNA sequence: TGTGCCAGCAACCCAGGACTAGCAGACGAGCAGTACTTC.

The sample holds a few counts of this clone. V and J are TRBV27 and TRBJ2-1, with D hard to call. There are 15 residues in the CDR3. Trimming pared 2 bases from V and 6 bases from J, leaving 14 bases between. The germline gives CDR1 MNHEY, CDR2 SMNVEV (reference sequence). CDR3 DNA: TGTGCCAGCAGTTTAAGTTCCTATCCGGGCAATGAGCAGTTCTTC. The encoded protein is CASSLSSYPGNEQFF.

The chain recombines TRBV29-1 with TRBJ2-7; no definite D call. V was clipped by 7 bases and J by 4 bases, with 11 bases between them. The CDR3 loop spans 11 amino acids. Germline-derived CDR1 and CDR2 are SQVTM and ANQGSEA. The CDR3 DNA follows: TGCAGCGCCCGAAGTGGATACGAGCAGTACTTC. This encodes CSARSGYEQYF.

This clone was recorded once. V and J are TRBV6-6 and TRBJ2-7; the D gene is possibly TRBD1 (6 bases). The CDR3 runs 13 residues. Germline V gene sequence: CDR1 MNHNY, CDR2 SVGAGI (reference sequence). V lost 5 bases and J lost 3, with 11 bases in between. The CDR3 DNA reads TGTGCCAGCAGTCAGGGGTTCGACTACGAGCAGTACTTC. Its translation: CASSQGFDYEQYF.

The chain combines TRBV27 with TRBJ1-2; 7 positions agree with TRBD1. The CDR3 spans 13 residues. Germline CDR1 reads MNHEY; CDR2 reads SMNVEV (reference sequence). The V segment lost 5 bases and the J segment 4 bases; nucleotides outside the gene matches: 4. CDR3 residues: CASSKGQIYGYTF. The CDR3 DNA reads as TGTGCCAGCAGTAAGGGACAGATCTATGGCTACACCTTC.

This chain links TRBV7-8 with TRBJ2-3; TRBD2 agrees at 7 bases. Trimming took 6 bases from V and 1 from J; bases not matched to a gene: 4. This CDR3 is 14 amino acids long. Germline CDR1 reads SGHVS; CDR2 reads FQNEAQ. CDR3 nucleotides: TGTGCCAGCAGTCCGGGAGGAGGCACAGATACGCAGTATTTT. Its protein is CASSPGGGTDTQYF.

The genes are TRBV19 and TRBJ2-2; 7 positions match TRBD2. The V gene's germline CDR1 is LNHDA and CDR2 SQIVND (reference sequence). The CDR3 loop spans 14 amino acids. J gave up 3 bases and V 6 bases, and 4 bases lay outside the gene matches. This chain's CDR3 is CASRLAEYTGELFF. CDR3 DNA sequence: TGTGCCAGTAGGCTAGCGGAATACACCGGGGAGCTGTTTTTT.

The rearrangement links TRBV4-1 to TRBJ2-7, with TRBD1 matching 7 bases. The V gene end was trimmed by 1 base and the J gene end by 2 bases; junction bases not matched to a gene: 2. The CDR3 is made up of 14 amino acids. The germline gives CDR1 MGHRA, CDR2 YSYEKL. The CDR3 is CASSQARGTYEQYF. The CDR3 nucleotides are TGCGCCAGCAGCCAAGCCAGGGGGACCTACGAGCAGTACTTC.

The J gene is TRBJ2-7, the V gene TRBV29-1; 7 bases agree with TRBD2. The CDR3 runs to 15 residues. Germline values: CDR1 SQVTM, CDR2 ANQGSEA. Trimming took 2 bases from V and 4 from J; bases not matched to a gene: 11. The CDR3 is CSVEFRGEGVYEQYF. The CDR3 DNA is TGCAGCGTTGAATTTCGGGGGGAGGGTGTATACGAGCAGTACTTC.

The chain is built from TRBV11-2 and TRBJ2-2, with TRBD2 matching 8 bases. The V segment lost 2 bases and the J segment 2 bases; nucleotides outside the gene matches: 10. CDR1 is SGHAT and CDR2 is FQNNGV in the germline V gene. This CDR3 has 18 amino acids. CDR3 nucleotide sequence: TGTGCCAGCAGCTTACGACTATCGCTAGCGGGCAACACCGGGGAGCTGTTTTTT. Its translation is CASSLRLSLAGNTGELFF.

This chain uses TRBV2 with TRBJ2-7, with D possibly called TRBD1 or TRBD2 (5 bases each). From germline, CDR1 is SNHLY and CDR2 FYNNEI. The CDR3 contains 14 residues. V gave up 4 bases and J gave up 4 bases, with 14 bases separating them. The CDR3 protein is CASSAGTGKYEQYF. In nucleotides, the CDR3 is TGTGCCAGCAGTGCAGGGACCGGGAAGTACGAGCAGTACTTC.

The rearrangement uses TRBV5-6 and TRBJ2-1; D is undetermined. The CDR3 totals 12 residues. CDR1 is SGHDT and CDR2 is YYEEEE in the germline V gene. The ends were cut back, 1 base at V and 2 bases at J, with 1 base in the middle. The CDR3 protein is CASSLPYNEQFF. The DNA for the CDR3 is TGTGCCAGCAGCTTGCCCTACAATGAGCAGTTCTTC.